A selection of T cell receptor beta chains follows, all from one sample in a study of blood T cell repertoires in COVID-19. Clones were sequenced by immunoSEQ multiplex PCR, and TCRdb holds only the in-frame ones, with some missing. The sample holds 60,000 to 65,000 clones, 80% to 95% seen once. Sequenced sample: peripheral blood. These receptors came from a woman older than 75 with active COVID-19. Both conserved end residues are part of each CDR3. The D gene is left open where the match is weak. Rows give clone size only sometimes, using once, few, many, or a class for an expanded clone.

>.|TRBV29-1|TRBJ1-1|TRBD1
CSVDRGRSTEAFF
TGCAGCGTTGACAGGGGGCGCAGCACTGAAGCTTTCTTT
>.|TRBV19|TRBJ2-3|.
CASSIIGPGTDTQYF
TGTGCCAGTAGTATAATCGGTCCCGGCACAGATACGCAGTATTTT
>.|TRBV3-1/TRBV3-2|TRBJ2-7|.
CASSQGAYEQYF
TGTGCCAGCAGCCAAGGAGCATACGAGCAGTACTTC
>.|TRBV4-1|TRBJ2-4|.
CASSQVLRDSQYF
TGCGCCAGCAGCCAAGTCCTACGGGACTCCCAGTACTTC
>.|TRBV25-1|TRBJ2-6|TRBD1
CASSRWTGEANVLTF
TGTGCCAGCAGTCGCTGGACAGGGGAGGCCAACGTCCTGACTTTC
>.|TRBV15|TRBJ2-7|.
CATSSPVSPRSYEQYF
TGTGCCACCAGCAGCCCGGTCTCACCCCGGAGCTACGAGCAGTACTTC
>.|TRBV15|TRBJ2-1|TRBD2
CATSRARGREGAVF
TGTGCCACCAGCAGAGCTCGGGGTAGGGAGGGTGCGGTCTTC
>.|TRBV20-1|TRBJ2-5|.
CSASGGPETQYF
TGCAGTGCTAGTGGGGGGCCAGAGACCCAGTACTTC
>.|TRBV5-1|TRBJ2-3|.
CASSLDRAADTQYF
TGCGCCAGCAGCTTGGACAGGGCCGCAGATACGCAGTATTTT
>.|TRBV6-6|TRBJ2-5|TRBD2
CASSRYGLAGASQETQYF
TGTGCCAGCAGTCGATACGGACTAGCGGGGGCCTCACAAGAGACCCAGTACTTC
>.|TRBV7-2|TRBJ2-1|TRBD2
CASIHSGRGVYSEQFF
TGTGCCAGCATCCATAGCGGGAGGGGGGTGTACAGTGAGCAGTTCTTC
>once|TRBV4-1|TRBJ2-2|TRBD1
CASSRTQGVGELFF
TGCGCCAGCAGCAGAACACAGGGGGTCGGGGAGCTGTTTTTT
>.|TRBV7-2|TRBJ2-3|TRBD1
CASSLDGDSSTDTQYF
TGTGCCAGCAGCTTAGATGGGGACAGTTCCACAGATACGCAGTATTTT
>.|TRBV5-1|TRBJ1-3|.
CASSRLPTDSGNTIYF
TGCGCCAGCAGCCGCCTTCCTACTGACTCTGGAAACACCATATATTTT
>once|TRBV28|TRBJ2-6|TRBD2
CASSLSWTSGSSGANVLTF
TGTGCCAGCAGTTTATCCTGGACTAGCGGGTCTAGCGGGGCCAACGTCCTGACTTTC
>.|TRBV7-2|TRBJ2-7|.
CASTLGQAPYEQYF
TGTGCCAGCACGCTGGGGCAGGCGCCCTACGAGCAGTACTTC
>.|TRBV12-3/TRBV12-4|TRBJ1-2|TRBD1
CASSFRDSYGYTF
TGTGCCAGCAGTTTTCGGGACAGTTATGGCTACACCTTC
>once|TRBV10-3|TRBJ1-2|TRBD1
CATGPTGTGWDGYTF
TGTGCCACCGGTCCTACTGGGACAGGGTGGGATGGCTACACCTTC
>.|TRBV5-1|TRBJ1-3|.
CASTDRSGNTIYF
TGCGCCAGCACCGACAGGAGTGGAAACACCATATATTTT
>.|TRBV11-2|TRBJ2-5|TRBD2
CASSLGTSGTQETQYF
TGTGCCAGCAGCTTAGGCACTAGCGGGACCCAAGAGACCCAGTACTTC
>.|TRBV7-2|TRBJ2-5|.
CASSLLGSETQYF
TGTGCCAGCAGCTTACTAGGTAGTGAGACCCAGTACTTC
>.|TRBV28|TRBJ2-1|.
CASKLGESRQFF
TGTGCCAGCAAATTGGGAGAAAGTAGGCAGTTCTTC
>.|TRBV28|TRBJ1-2|TRBD1
CASSLWTGTGTNYGYTF
TGTGCCAGCAGTTTATGGACCGGGACAGGGACCAATTATGGCTACACCTTC
>.|TRBV5-4|TRBJ2-3|.
CASSQTSTDTQYF
TGTGCCAGCAGCCAAACTAGCACAGATACGCAGTATTTT
>.|TRBV7-2|TRBJ2-1|TRBD2
CASSQRTSGAYNEQFF
TGTGCCAGCAGCCAAAGGACTAGCGGGGCTTACAATGAGCAGTTCTTC
>once|TRBV5-1|TRBJ2-1|TRBD2
CASSPTSVSEQFF
TGCGCCAGCAGCCCGACTAGCGTCAGTGAGCAGTTCTTC
>.|TRBV18|TRBJ1-3|TRBD1
CASSPGQGPGNTIYF
TGTGCCAGCTCGCCAGGACAGGGGCCAGGAAACACCATATATTTT
>.|TRBV30|TRBJ2-3|.
CAWSVSAGGIQDTQYF
TGTGCCTGGAGTGTATCGGCCGGGGGAATTCAGGATACGCAGTATTTT
>.|TRBV3-1/TRBV3-2|TRBJ2-3|.
CASSQNSGRTDTQYF
TGTGCCAGCAGCCAAAACTCTGGTCGCACAGATACGCAGTATTTT
>.|TRBV11-3|TRBJ2-1|.
CASSLDHGGEQFF
TGTGCCAGCAGCTTAGATCATGGAGGTGAGCAGTTCTTC
>.|TRBV7-2|TRBJ2-1|.
CASSFDFSSYNEQFF
TGTGCCAGCAGCTTCGACTTCAGCTCCTACAATGAGCAGTTCTTC
>.|TRBV6-1|TRBJ2-2|.
CASSETRGELFF
TGTGCCAGCAGTGAAACGCGGGGGGAGCTGTTTTTT
>once|TRBV4-1|TRBJ2-3|.
CASSPRQADTQYF
TGCGCCAGCAGCCCTCGCCAGGCAGATACGCAGTATTTT
>.|TRBV7-2|TRBJ2-5|TRBD2
CASSLVPGGGETQYF
TGTGCCAGCAGCTTAGTCCCGGGAGGAGGAGAGACCCAGTACTTC